The 15 T cell receptor beta chains below come from one sample, sequenced in a study of blood T cell repertoires in COVID-19. Produced via immunoSEQ multiplex PCR; TCRdb's table is partial and in-frame only. The data show approximately 300,000 clones, over 90% seen once. Specimen: PBMCs or T cells enriched from blood (not recorded which). The origin of the receptors is a woman under 40 who had been exposed to COVID-19.

This clone was seen only a few times. V and J are TRBV30 and TRBJ1-3; possibly TRBD1 for D (6 bases). V lost 0 bases and J 4 bases, leaving 10 bases between the germline ends. Germline CDR1 GTSNPN, CDR2 SVGIG (reference sequence). The CDR3 has 14 amino acids. The CDR3, as DNA: TGTGCCTGGAGTGTTGGGGGCTCCGGAAACACCATATATTTT. The encoded protein is CAWSVGGSGNTIYF. The full variable domain, in which reference TRBV30 and TRBJ1-3 provide the parts outside the CDR3, is SQTIHQWPATLVQPVGSPLSLECTVEGTSNPNLYWYRQAAGRGLQLLFYSVGIGQISSEVPQNLSASRPQDRQFILSSKKLLLSDSGFYLCAWSVGGSGNTIYFGEGSWLTVV.

The V gene is TRBV18, the J gene TRBJ1-2; perhaps TRBD1 as D (5 bases). The CDR3 has 16 residues. Germline assignment: CDR1 KGHSH and CDR2 LQKENI. Trimming left V 2 bases short and J 4 bases short, with 17 bases between. Here the CDR3 DNA reads TGTGCCAGCTCACCAAGCCCTGTTGGGGCCCCCTATGGCTACACCTTC. It yields the protein CASSPSPVGAPYGYTF.

This clone has only one observation. The chain joins TRBV12-3 or TRBV12-4 to TRBJ1-2, with no clear D. The CDR3 consists of 12 residues. V was pared by 6 bases and J by 4 bases, with 9 bases between. CDR3 residues: CASRRDGYGYTF. CDR3 in DNA: TGTGCCAGCAGGCGGGATGGCTATGGCTACACCTTC.

V usage is TRBV5-4 and J usage is TRBJ2-1, with a tentative D call TRBD2 (6 bases). Between the trimmed V and J ends, which lost 4 bases and 7 bases, there was a span of 9 bases. CDR1 and CDR2 (germline): SGHNT, YYREEE (reference sequence). CDR3 length equals 12 residues. Written as DNA, the CDR3 is TGTGCCAGCAGCCGTCTAGCGAATGAGCAGTTCTTC. It translates to CASSRLANEQFF.

The rearrangement joins TRBV18 to TRBJ1-5, with 12 bases fitting TRBD1. The CDR3 has 18 residues. V shed 2 bases, J shed 2 bases, and the junction held 7 bases outside the gene matches. Germline lookup yields CDR1 KGHSH and CDR2 LQKENI. CDR3: CASSPTGQGADRNQPQHF. The CDR3 DNA reads TGTGCCAGCTCACCAACGGGACAGGGGGCGGATCGCAATCAGCCCCAGCATTTT.

The chain has TRBV6-5 and TRBJ2-3; 7 positions match TRBD1. V lost 7 bases, J lost 2 bases, and 9 bases stayed unmatched. This CDR3 has 15 amino acids. Germline CDR1 reads MNHEY; CDR2 reads SVGAGI. CDR3 sequence (DNA): TGTGCCAGCAAAATGACAGGGTCCTCCACAGATACGCAGTATTTT. Amino acids: CASKMTGSSTDTQYF.

The chain is built from TRBV19 and TRBJ2-7, with a tentative D call TRBD2 (6 bases). V lost 9 bases to trimming and J lost 0 bases, with 18 bases between them. The CDR3 is 15 amino acids. The germline V gene encodes CDR1 LNHDA and CDR2 SQIVND (reference sequence). CDR3 protein: CARPSRDSCSYEQYF. The CDR3, as DNA: TGTGCCAGGCCAAGCCGGGACTCTTGCTCCTACGAGCAGTACTTC.

V is TRBV18 and J is TRBJ2-7; 11 bases are a match to TRBD1. CDR3 length: 15 amino acids. The V gene end was trimmed by 1 base and the J gene end by 5 bases; junction bases not matched to a gene: 4. Germline CDR1 KGHSH, CDR2 LQKENI. This chain's CDR3 is CASSPLGQGGHEQYF. In DNA, the CDR3 is TGTGCCAGCTCACCACTGGGACAGGGGGGACACGAGCAGTACTTC.

This chain connects TRBV5-5 to TRBJ2-3; TRBD1 is a possible D gene (6 bases). The CDR3 sequence is 17 residues long. The V end lost 1 base, the J end lost 0 bases, and 15 bases lay between the germline ends. The germline gives CDR1 SGHKS, CDR2 YYEKEE (reference sequence). In DNA, the CDR3 is TGTGCCAGCAGCTTGATCATGGGACACCTCAGCACAGATACGCAGTATTTT. This gives the protein CASSLIMGHLSTDTQYF.

This chain links TRBV2 with TRBJ2-3; 9 bases fit TRBD2. V lost 5 bases and J lost 7; bases outside the gene matches: 7. CDR3 length equals 14 residues. Germline CDR1 reads SNHLY; CDR2 reads FYNNEI. CDR3 in DNA: TGTGCCAGCAGTTTACCTAGCGGGACCTATACGCAGTATTTT. This sequence encodes CASSLPSGTYTQYF.

V and J are TRBV19 and TRBJ1-6; 7 bases are a match to TRBD1. The CDR3 totals 18 residues. Germline CDR1 is LNHDA and CDR2 is SQIVND (reference sequence). Trimming took 5 bases from V and 0 from J; bases not matched to a gene: 10. Here the CDR3 reads CASSPWTGSSSYNSPLHF. CDR3 nucleotides: TGTGCCAGTAGTCCCTGGACAGGATCTAGCTCCTATAATTCACCCCTCCACTTT.

This chain uses TRBV27 with TRBJ1-5; maybe TRBD1 (6 bases). V lost 0 bases to trimming and J lost 3 bases, with 9 bases between them. CDR1 is MNHEY and CDR2 is SMNVEV in the germline V gene (reference sequence). The CDR3 covers 15 residues. The chain's CDR3 is CASSLSVGANQPQHF. CDR3 DNA: TGTGCCAGCAGTTTATCGGTGGGGGCCAATCAGCCCCAGCATTTT.

This clone was recorded only once. This chain uses TRBV24-1 with TRBJ2-2, with TRBD1 matching 10 bases. Germline CDR1 reads KGHDR; CDR2 reads SFDVKD. The CDR3 is 16 amino acids. Trimming took 3 bases from V and 4 from J; bases not matched to a gene: 4. The CDR3 loop is CATSDPDRGSTGELFF. The DNA of the CDR3 is TGTGCCACCAGTGATCCGGACAGGGGGAGCACCGGGGAGCTGTTTTTT.

The chain has TRBV7-9 and TRBJ2-3, with 7 bases fitting TRBD2. V lost 11 bases and J lost 2; bases outside the gene matches: 10. The CDR3 has 14 amino acids. Germline V gene sequence: CDR1 SEHNR, CDR2 FQNEAQ (reference sequence). This CDR3 reads CAESVGGNTDTQYF. The CDR3 DNA sequence: TGTGCCGAGAGTGTCGGGGGGAACACAGATACGCAGTATTTT.

The rearrangement uses TRBV29-1 and TRBJ2-5; D gene ambiguous. Deletions cut 4 bases from V and 2 bases from J, with 11 bases between. The CDR3 runs to 13 residues. Germline V lookup: CDR1 SQVTM, CDR2 ANQGSEA. CDR3 sequence (DNA): TGCAGCGTTGTCGGTCGCAGGCAAGAGACCCAGTACTTC. Translation: CSVVGRRQETQYF.